This TCR beta chain was retrieved from a study of T-cell reconstitution after alpha-beta-depleted transplantation in children. Germline CDR1 SQVTM, CDR2 ANQGSEA. Between the trimmed V and J ends, which lost 7 bases and 3 bases, there was a span of 6 bases. The CDR3 loop spans 10 amino acids. Unique molecular identifiers were incorporated during preparation of the TCRbeta library. TCRdb re-called the PCR reads with MiXCR, one entry per CDR3 protein. The profile shows about 540,000 distinct CDR3 sequences, around 16% of them singletons. The J gene is TRBJ2-5, the V gene TRBV29-1; no clear D gene. The receptor's source is a human donor who donated a stem cell graft to a child with acute lymphoblastic leukemia. The specimen comprised PBMCs from the stem cell graft donor, sampled from the stem cell graft. CDR3 bases: TGCAGCGGGGTCAAAGAGACCCAGTACTTC. Its protein product is CSGVKETQYF.